Included here is one T cell receptor beta chain sequence, with context. These data originate in a study of blood T cells in healthy people across ages. J was trimmed by 2 bases and V by 6 bases; bases with no gene match: 8. This CDR3 spans 16 amino acids. Per germline, CDR1 SEHNR and CDR2 FQNEAQ (reference sequence). Alongside a J-beta primer mix, a sample-barcoded 5' primer served in a second PCR lasting about 7 to 12 cycles. Via MiXCR, TCRdb re-called the 5' RACE reads, giving one row per CDR3 protein. Counted here are 500,000 to 650,000 distinct CDR3 sequences, about 27% occurring once; the ten biggest clones make up approximately 4%. These same records also appear under a second study, on T cells of mothers and their children.

This chain connects TRBV7-9 to TRBJ2-5; 11 positions agree with TRBD2. The sequence was obtained from a boy aged 2-9 years in good health. What was sequenced was blood. CDR3 in amino acids: CASRPLAGAWQETQYF. Written as DNA, the CDR3 is TGTGCCAGCAGACCACTAGCGGGAGCATGGCAAGAGACCCAGTACTTC.